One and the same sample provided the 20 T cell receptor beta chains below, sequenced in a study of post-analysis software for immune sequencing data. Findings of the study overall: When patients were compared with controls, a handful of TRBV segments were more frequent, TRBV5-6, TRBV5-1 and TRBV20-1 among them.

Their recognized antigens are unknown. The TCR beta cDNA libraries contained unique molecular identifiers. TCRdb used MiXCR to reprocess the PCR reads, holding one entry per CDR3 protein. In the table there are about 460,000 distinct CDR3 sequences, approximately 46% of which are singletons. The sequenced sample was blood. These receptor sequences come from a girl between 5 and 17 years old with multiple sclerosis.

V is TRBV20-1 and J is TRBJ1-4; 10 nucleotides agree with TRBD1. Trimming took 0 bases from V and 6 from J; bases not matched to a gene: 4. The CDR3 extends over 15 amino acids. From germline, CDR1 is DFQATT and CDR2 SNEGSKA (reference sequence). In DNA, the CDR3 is TGCAGTGCTAGAGAGTCCGGGACAGGGGATGAAAAACTGTTTTTT. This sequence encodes CSARESGTGDEKLFF.

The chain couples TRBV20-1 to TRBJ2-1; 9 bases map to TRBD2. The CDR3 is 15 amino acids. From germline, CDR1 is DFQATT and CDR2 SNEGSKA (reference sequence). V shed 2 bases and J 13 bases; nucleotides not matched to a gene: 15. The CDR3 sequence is CSARHSGRPHGQQFF. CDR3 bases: TGCAGTGCTAGACATAGCGGGAGACCACACGGACAACAGTTCTTC.

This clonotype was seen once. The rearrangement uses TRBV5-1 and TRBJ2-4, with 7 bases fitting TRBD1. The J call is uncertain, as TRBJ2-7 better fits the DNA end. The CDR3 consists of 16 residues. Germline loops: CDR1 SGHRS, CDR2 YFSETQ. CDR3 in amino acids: CASSLSWPGGNYEQYF. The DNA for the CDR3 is TGCGCCAGCAGCTTGAGTTGGCCAGGGGGTAACTACGAGCAGTACTTC.

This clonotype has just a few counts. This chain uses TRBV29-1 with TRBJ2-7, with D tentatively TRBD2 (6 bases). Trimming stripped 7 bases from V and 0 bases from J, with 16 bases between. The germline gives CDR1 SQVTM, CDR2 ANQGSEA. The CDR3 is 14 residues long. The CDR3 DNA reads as TGCAGCGCCGTCGAAACGGGAGACTCCTACGAGCAGTACTTC. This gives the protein CSAVETGDSYEQYF.

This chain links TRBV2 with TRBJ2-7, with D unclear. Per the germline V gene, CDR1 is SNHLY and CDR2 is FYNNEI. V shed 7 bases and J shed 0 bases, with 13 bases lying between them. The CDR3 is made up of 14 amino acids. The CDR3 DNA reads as TGTGCCAGCAAACGGCCTGTCGTCTCCTACGAGCAGTACTTC. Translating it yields CASKRPVVSYEQYF. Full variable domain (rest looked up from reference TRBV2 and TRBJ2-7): EPEVTQTPSHQVTQMGQEVILRCVPISNHLYFYWYRQILGQKVEFLVSFYNNEISEKSEIFDDQFSVERPDGSNFTLKIRSTKLEDSAMYFCASKRPVVSYEQYFGPGTRLTVT.

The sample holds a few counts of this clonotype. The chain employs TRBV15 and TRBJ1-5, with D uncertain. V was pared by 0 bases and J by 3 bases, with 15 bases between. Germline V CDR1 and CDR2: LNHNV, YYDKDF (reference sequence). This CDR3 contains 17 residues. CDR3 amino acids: CATSRDFLGEFNQPQHF. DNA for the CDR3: TGTGCCACCAGCAGAGATTTTCTTGGTGAATTCAATCAGCCCCAGCATTTT.

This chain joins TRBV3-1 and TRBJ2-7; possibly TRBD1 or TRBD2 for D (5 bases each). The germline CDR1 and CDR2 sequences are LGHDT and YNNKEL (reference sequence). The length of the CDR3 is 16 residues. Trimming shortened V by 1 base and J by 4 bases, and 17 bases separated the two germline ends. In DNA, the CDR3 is TGTGCCAGCAGCCAAGGCTCCCGGGACCGAAAATACGAGCAGTACTTC. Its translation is CASSQGSRDRKYEQYF.

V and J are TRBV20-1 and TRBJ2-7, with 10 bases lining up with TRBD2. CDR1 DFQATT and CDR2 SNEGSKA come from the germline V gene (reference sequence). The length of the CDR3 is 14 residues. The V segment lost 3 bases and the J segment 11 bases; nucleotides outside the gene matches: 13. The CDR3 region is CSASRLRLAGVEYF. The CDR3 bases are TGCAGTGCTAGTAGGCTAAGGCTAGCGGGAGTGGAGTACTTC.

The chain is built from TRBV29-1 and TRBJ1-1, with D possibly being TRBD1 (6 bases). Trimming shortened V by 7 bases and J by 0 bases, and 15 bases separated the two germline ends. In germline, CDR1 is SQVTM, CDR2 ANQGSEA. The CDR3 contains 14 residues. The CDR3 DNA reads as TGCAGCGCCGGCCCAGGGGCCTTGAACACTGAAGCTTTCTTT. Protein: CSAGPGALNTEAFF.

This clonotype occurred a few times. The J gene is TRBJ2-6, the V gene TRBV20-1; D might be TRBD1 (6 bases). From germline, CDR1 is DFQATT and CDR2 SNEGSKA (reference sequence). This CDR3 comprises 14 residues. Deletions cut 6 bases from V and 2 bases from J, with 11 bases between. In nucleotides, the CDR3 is TGCAGTGCGAGCACAGGGACTGGGGCCAACGTCCTGACTTTC. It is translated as CSASTGTGANVLTF.

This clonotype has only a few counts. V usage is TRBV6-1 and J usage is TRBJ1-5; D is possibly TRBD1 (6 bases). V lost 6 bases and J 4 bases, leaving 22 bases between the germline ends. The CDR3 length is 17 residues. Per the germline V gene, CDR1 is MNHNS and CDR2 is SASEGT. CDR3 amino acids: CASSPTPGVKGNQPQHF. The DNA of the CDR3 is TGTGCCAGCAGCCCGACCCCAGGGGTGAAAGGGAATCAGCCCCAGCATTTT.

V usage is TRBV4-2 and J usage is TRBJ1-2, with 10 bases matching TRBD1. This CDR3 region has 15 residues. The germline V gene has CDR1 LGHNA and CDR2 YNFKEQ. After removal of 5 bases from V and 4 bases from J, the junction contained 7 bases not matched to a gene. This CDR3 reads CASSFDRGLGYGYTF. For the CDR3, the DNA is TGTGCCAGCAGCTTTGACAGGGGGCTAGGCTATGGCTACACCTTC.

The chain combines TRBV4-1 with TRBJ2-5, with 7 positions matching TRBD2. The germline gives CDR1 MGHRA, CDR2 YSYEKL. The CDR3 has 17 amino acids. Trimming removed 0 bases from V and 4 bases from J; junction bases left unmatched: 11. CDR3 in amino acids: CASSQDRRGGEGETQYF. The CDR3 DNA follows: TGCGCCAGCAGCCAAGACAGGCGGGGTGGGGAGGGAGAGACCCAGTACTTC.

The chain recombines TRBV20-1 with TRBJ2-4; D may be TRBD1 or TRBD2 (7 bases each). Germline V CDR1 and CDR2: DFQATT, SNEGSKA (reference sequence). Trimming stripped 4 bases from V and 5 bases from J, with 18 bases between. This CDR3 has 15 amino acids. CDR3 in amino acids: CSAIDREGNQNIQYF. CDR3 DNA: TGCAGTGCTATAGACAGGGAGGGCAACCAAAACATTCAGTACTTC.

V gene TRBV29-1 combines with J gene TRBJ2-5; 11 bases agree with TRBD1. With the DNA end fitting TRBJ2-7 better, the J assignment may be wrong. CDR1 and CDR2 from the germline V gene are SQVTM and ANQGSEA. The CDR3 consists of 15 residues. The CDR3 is CSVEDVGQGAAEQYF. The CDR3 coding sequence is TGCAGCGTTGAAGATGTTGGACAGGGGGCGGCCGAGCAGTACTTC.

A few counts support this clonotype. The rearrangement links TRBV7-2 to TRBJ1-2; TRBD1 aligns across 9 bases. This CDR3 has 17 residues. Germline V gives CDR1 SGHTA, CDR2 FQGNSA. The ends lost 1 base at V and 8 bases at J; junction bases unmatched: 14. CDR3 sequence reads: CASSLGLRRDREGGYTF. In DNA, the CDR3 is TGTGCCAGCAGCTTAGGTCTTCGTCGGGACAGGGAGGGAGGCTACACCTTC.

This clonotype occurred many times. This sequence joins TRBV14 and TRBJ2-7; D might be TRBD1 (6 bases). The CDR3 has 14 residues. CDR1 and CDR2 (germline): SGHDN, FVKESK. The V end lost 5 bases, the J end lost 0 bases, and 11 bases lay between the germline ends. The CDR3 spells CASSVGRGSYEQYF. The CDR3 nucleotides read TGTGCCAGCAGCGTTGGCAGGGGCTCCTACGAGCAGTACTTC. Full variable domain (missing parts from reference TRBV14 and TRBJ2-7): EAGVTQFPSHSVIEKGQTVTLRCDPISGHDNLYWYRRVMGKEIKFLLHFVKESKQDESGMPNNRFLAERTGGTYSTLKVQPAELEDSGVYFCASSVGRGSYEQYFGPGTRLTVT.

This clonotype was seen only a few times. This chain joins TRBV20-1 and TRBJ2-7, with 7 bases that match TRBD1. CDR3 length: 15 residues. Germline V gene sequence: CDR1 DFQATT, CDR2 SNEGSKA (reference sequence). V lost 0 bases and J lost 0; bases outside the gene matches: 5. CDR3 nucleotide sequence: TGCAGTGCTAGAGATCGACGACAGGGCTCCTACGAGCAGTACTTC. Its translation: CSARDRRQGSYEQYF.

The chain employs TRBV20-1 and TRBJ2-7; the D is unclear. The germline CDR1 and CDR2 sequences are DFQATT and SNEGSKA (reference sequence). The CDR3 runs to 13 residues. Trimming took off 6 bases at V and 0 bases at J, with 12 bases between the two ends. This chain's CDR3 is CSARRRISYEQYF. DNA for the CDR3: TGCAGTGCCAGGCGGCGAATCTCCTACGAGCAGTACTTC.

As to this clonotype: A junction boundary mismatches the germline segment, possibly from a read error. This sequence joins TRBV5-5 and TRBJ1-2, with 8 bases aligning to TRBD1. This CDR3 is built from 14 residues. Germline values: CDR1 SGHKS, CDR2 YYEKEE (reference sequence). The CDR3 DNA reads TGTGCCAGCAGCCTGCGGACAGGGACCTATGGCTGCACCTTC. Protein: CASSLRTGTYGCTF.